Listed here are 26 T cell receptor beta chains from one sample, sequenced in a study of blood T cell repertoires in COVID-19. Using immunoSEQ multiplex PCR, the repertoire was profiled, and TCRdb retains in-frame clones only, with some absent. The table records some 190,000 clones, 85% to 90% of them present only once. The specimen sequenced was peripheral blood. The receptors derive from a man aged 18 to 30 with active or convalescent COVID-19.

The chain couples TRBV19 to TRBJ2-6; 7 bases are a match to TRBD2. There are 17 residues in the CDR3. Germline lookup yields CDR1 LNHDA and CDR2 SQIVND (reference sequence). Unmatched junction bases numbered 4, after V lost 2 bases and J lost 0 bases. CDR3 residues: CASSISGGYSGANVLTF. CDR3 nucleotides: TGTGCCAGTAGTATATCGGGGGGTTACTCTGGGGCCAACGTCCTGACTTTC.

The gene calls are TRBV7-9 and TRBJ1-1; D gene ambiguous. V lost 3 bases and J lost 4, with 12 bases in between. In germline, CDR1 is SEHNR, CDR2 FQNEAQ (reference sequence). This CDR3 has 14 residues. Written as DNA, the CDR3 is TGTGCCAGCAGCTTGGCGGATAAGAGCACTGAAGCTTTCTTT. This sequence encodes CASSLADKSTEAFF.

The chain carries TRBV5-5 and TRBJ2-7, with D possibly matching TRBD2 (5 bases). CDR3 length: 13 amino acids. CDR1 is SGHKS, CDR2 YYEKEE, per germline (reference sequence). With 1 base removed from V and 4 bases from J, the gap between germline ends came to 9 bases. This CDR3 is CASSLLLAYEQYF. The DNA for the CDR3 is TGTGCCAGCAGCTTGTTGCTAGCTTACGAGCAGTACTTC.

This clone was recorded many times. This rearrangement joins TRBV7-2 to TRBJ2-2, with 7 bases matching TRBD2. CDR1 and CDR2 (germline): SGHTA, FQGNSA. Trimming at V came to 0 bases and at J to 3 bases, leaving 10 bases not matched to a gene. This CDR3 region has 18 residues. The CDR3 protein is CASSLATAGGSDTGELFF. The CDR3 DNA follows: TGTGCCAGCAGCTTAGCGACAGCTGGCGGGAGTGACACCGGGGAGCTGTTTTTT.

This chain uses TRBV13 with TRBJ2-3; TRBD1 agrees at 7 bases. J lost 0 bases, V lost 5 bases, and 8 bases had no gene match. The germline V gene encodes CDR1 PRHDT and CDR2 FYEKMQ (reference sequence). CDR3 length equals 16 residues. The CDR3 nucleotides are TGTGCCAGCAGCCTCCTCCAGACAGGGAGCACAGATACGCAGTATTTT. Translation gives CASSLLQTGSTDTQYF.

The chain is built from TRBV19 and TRBJ1-5; TRBD1 might be the D (6 bases). This CDR3 is 15 amino acids long. V lost 5 bases to trimming and J lost 1 base, with 12 bases between them. Germline V gene lookup returns CDR1 LNHDA and CDR2 SQIVND (reference sequence). The CDR3 DNA is TGTGCCAGTAGTTTGTCCGGGACAAGCAATCAGCCCCAGCATTTT. Its translation: CASSLSGTSNQPQHF.

The chain joins TRBV7-8 to TRBJ1-3; D is unclear. Germline V lookup: CDR1 SGHVS, CDR2 FQNEAQ. The CDR3 spans 12 residues. V lost 5 bases and J lost 8, with 10 bases in between. The CDR3 region has the DNA TGTGCCAGCAGCCCCGCTGGCCACACCATATATTTT. Translated, it gives CASSPAGHTIYF.

This sequence joins TRBV11-3 and TRBJ1-3; D ambiguous. The CDR3 sequence is 13 residues long. V lost 5 bases to trimming and J lost 4 bases, with 9 bases between them. Germline values: CDR1 SGHNT, CDR2 YENEEA. CDR3 DNA sequence: TGTGCCAGCAGCCAGACGGGGGGAAACACCATATATTTT. Translation gives CASSQTGGNTIYF.

V and J are TRBV27 and TRBJ2-7; D unresolved. The CDR3 is made up of 13 amino acids. V lost 4 bases and J 1 base, leaving 8 bases between the germline ends. CDR1 MNHEY and CDR2 SMNVEV come from the germline V gene (reference sequence). The CDR3 DNA reads TGTGCCAGCAGTTCTCCCGGTTCCTACGAGCAGTACTTC. This encodes CASSSPGSYEQYF.

V usage is TRBV7-2 and J usage is TRBJ2-5; perhaps TRBD1 as D (8 bases). The V end was cut by 8 bases, the J end by 5 bases, with 18 bases between. This CDR3 comprises 14 residues. Germline V gene sequence: CDR1 SGHTA, CDR2 FQGNSA. This chain's CDR3 is CASGRTGTTETQYF. The CDR3 DNA sequence: TGTGCCAGCGGCAGGACAGGGACTACGGAGACCCAGTACTTC.

DNA for the CDR3: TGTGCCAGCAGCGTATCACCACCGGGACAGGGGTACGCTAGCACAGATACGCAGTATTTT. It specifies CASSVSPPGQGYASTDTQYF. The chain recombines TRBV9 with TRBJ2-3; 10 nucleotides line up with TRBD1. With V trimmed by 1 base and J by 0 bases, 14 bases remained unmatched. The CDR3 extends over 20 amino acids. The V gene's germline CDR1 is SGDLS and CDR2 YYNGEE.

The rearrangement links TRBV5-8 to TRBJ2-3; 15 bases are shared with TRBD2. CDR1 SGHTS and CDR2 YDEGEE come from the germline V gene. V shed 4 bases and J 10 bases; nucleotides not matched to a gene: 7. This CDR3 has 15 amino acids. CDR3 sequence (DNA): TGTGCCAGCAGCCGGACTAGCGGGGGGGCCTTGGCGCAGTATTTT. Protein: CASSRTSGGALAQYF.

The rearrangement links TRBV6-2 or TRBV6-3 to TRBJ2-1; 10 nucleotides match TRBD2. Germline assignment: CDR1 MNHEY and CDR2 SVGEGT. This CDR3 spans 17 amino acids. V lost 3 bases and J lost 4; bases outside the gene matches: 9. The CDR3, as DNA: TGTGCCAGCAGTTATAGCGGGAGGTATAGCTTTTACAATGAGCAGTTCTTC. Amino acids: CASSYSGRYSFYNEQFF.

The chain is built from TRBV7-8 and TRBJ2-5; 7 bases are a match to TRBD2. CDR1 is SGHVS, CDR2 FQNEAQ, per germline. There are 15 residues in the CDR3. V gave up 5 bases and J gave up 2 bases; unmatched junction bases: 8. The CDR3 DNA follows: TGTGCCAGCAGCCGAAGCCCGGGAGGTCAAGAGACCCAGTACTTC. It specifies CASSRSPGGQETQYF.

The V call is TRBV30, the J call TRBJ2-6, with D possibly TRBD1 on 5 matching bases. CDR3 length: 14 residues. CDR1 GTSNPN and CDR2 SVGIG come from the germline V gene (reference sequence). The V end lost 7 bases, the J end lost 0 bases, and 10 bases lay between the germline ends. The CDR3 is CAFQTGSGANVLTF. DNA for the CDR3: TGTGCCTTCCAAACAGGCTCTGGGGCCAACGTCCTGACTTTC.

This sequence joins TRBV30 and TRBJ1-1; D remains unclear. The V and J ends lost 0 bases and 0 bases respectively, with 5 bases between them. The CDR3 length is 13 residues. The germline CDR1 and CDR2 sequences are GTSNPN and SVGIG (reference sequence). This chain's CDR3 is CAWSVELNTEAFF. The CDR3 DNA reads TGTGCCTGGAGTGTCGAGCTGAACACTGAAGCTTTCTTT.

The CDR3 bases are TGTGCCAGCAGCCCGGGACAGGGCCCCAACGAGCAGTACTTC. This gives the protein CASSPGQGPNEQYF. The V gene is TRBV5-8, the J gene TRBJ2-7, with 9 bases that match TRBD1. The CDR3 runs 14 residues. Germline V lookup: CDR1 SGHTS, CDR2 YDEGEE. V lost 4 bases, J lost 5 bases, and 7 bases stayed unmatched.

The chain is built from TRBV12-5 and TRBJ1-2; D gene ambiguous. Germline lookup yields CDR1 LGHNT and CDR2 FRNRAP. Deletions cut 6 bases from V and 4 bases from J, with 15 bases between. There are 14 residues in the CDR3. CDR3 protein: CASGDVGASYGYTF. In DNA form, the CDR3 reads TGTGCTAGTGGCGACGTGGGAGCATCCTATGGCTACACCTTC.

The gene calls are TRBV9 and TRBJ1-2; 7 bases are a match to TRBD1. V lost 4 bases to trimming and J lost 1 base; unmatched junction nucleotides: 4. This CDR3 has 14 amino acids. CDR1 and CDR2 from the germline V gene are SGDLS and YYNGEE. The chain's CDR3 is CASSRDRNNYGYTF. CDR3 nucleotides: TGTGCCAGCAGCCGGGACAGAAATAACTATGGCTACACCTTC.

The chain links TRBV19 to TRBJ2-2; the match to TRBD1 covers 7 bases. V shed 7 bases and J 4 bases; nucleotides not matched to a gene: 6. Germline-derived CDR1 and CDR2 are LNHDA and SQIVND (reference sequence). CDR3 length equals 14 residues. CDR3 DNA: TGTGCCAGTACGAAGGGACAGTTCACCGGGGAGCTGTTTTTT. The encoded protein is CASTKGQFTGELFF.

The chain recombines TRBV4-1 with TRBJ2-5; 14 positions agree with TRBD2. Germline V CDR1 and CDR2: MGHRA, YSYEKL. The V gene end was trimmed by 4 bases and the J gene end by 0 bases; junction bases not matched to a gene: 10. The CDR3 totals 19 residues. The CDR3 is CASSPGSTSGRAYQETQYF. DNA for the CDR3: TGCGCCAGCAGCCCGGGATCGACTAGCGGGAGGGCCTACCAAGAGACCCAGTACTTC.

This clone was counted a few times. The chain's CDR3 is CASSLNGGGLETQYF. CDR3 bases: TGTGCCAGCAGCTTAAATGGAGGAGGGTTGGAGACCCAGTACTTC. The genes are TRBV7-3 and TRBJ2-5, with D perhaps TRBD2 (6 bases). Germline lookup yields CDR1 SGHTA and CDR2 FQGTGA. Trimming took 1 base from V and 5 from J, leaving 14 bases between them. The CDR3 runs 15 residues.

This chain connects TRBV28 to TRBJ1-1; D is uncertain. This CDR3 is 11 amino acids long. V was cut by 2 bases and J by 10 bases, with 8 bases left in between. Germline loops: CDR1 MDHEN, CDR2 SYDVKM. The chain's CDR3 is CASSLGQRAFF. CDR3 DNA sequence: TGTGCCAGCAGTTTAGGGCAGAGAGCTTTCTTT. The entire variable domain, with the rest obtained from reference TRBV28 and TRBJ1-1, is as follows: DVKVTQSSRYLVKRTGEKVFLECVQDMDHENMFWYRQDPGLGLRLIYFSYDVKMKEKGDIPEGYSVSREKKERFSLILESASTNQTSMYLCASSLGQRAFFGQGTRLTVV.

This clone came up once. The chain employs TRBV7-8 and TRBJ1-2; 8 nucleotides match TRBD1. The CDR3 consists of 15 residues. Looked up from germline, CDR1 is SGHVS and CDR2 is FQNEAQ. V was pared by 2 bases and J by 4 bases, with 6 bases of the junction left unmatched. The CDR3 DNA reads TGTGCCAGCAGCTTATTGGCAGGGGGCGTCTATGGCTACACCTTC. Translation gives CASSLLAGGVYGYTF.

The genes are TRBV19 and TRBJ2-6; TRBD1 matches 9 bases. Per germline, CDR1 LNHDA and CDR2 SQIVND (reference sequence). The CDR3 totals 21 residues. The ends lost 4 bases at V and 1 base at J; junction bases unmatched: 17. CDR3 sequence (DNA): TGTGCCAGTAGTACGTCCCCGACCGGGACAGGGACTCGGTCTGGGGCCAACGTCCTGACTTTC. Translation: CASSTSPTGTGTRSGANVLTF.

This chain links TRBV6-5 with TRBJ2-7; 11 bases agree with TRBD1. Germline CDR1 and CDR2: MNHEY and SVGAGI. The CDR3 sequence is 15 residues long. The trim removed 6 bases at V and 1 base at J, leaving 5 bases unmatched. The CDR3: CASSPRDRGSYEQYF. The CDR3 DNA reads TGTGCCAGCAGCCCCAGGGACAGGGGGTCCTACGAGCAGTACTTC.